This T cell receptor (beta chain) was observed in a study of cytomegalovirus exposure and HLA in healthy donors. An approximately 120-subject validation cohort, separate from the roughly 700-subject first cohort, supplied the donors. Produced via immunoSEQ multiplex PCR; TCRdb's table is partial and in-frame only. The table includes more than 200,000 clones, roughly 84% detected once. The study's findings and limits: In vitro confirmation showed three CMV-associated chains to be CMV antigen specific. Among TCR beta chains, those listed as cytomegalovirus-associated numbered over 150. Reports showed the classifier diagnosing cytomegalovirus status with high specificity and sensitivity.

Trimming stripped 2 bases from V and 3 bases from J, with 11 bases between. Germline CDR1 reads GTSNPN; CDR2 reads SVGIG (reference sequence). The CDR3 is made up of 13 amino acids. With regard to this clone: Its antigen is not identified.

Sequenced: PBMCs. The sequence was obtained from a man in his late teens or twenties in good health and CMV-seropositive. V gene TRBV30 combines with J gene TRBJ2-7; unclear D gene. CDR3: CAWSRSNLYEQYF. The CDR3 region has the DNA TGTGCCTGGAGTCGGTCGAACCTCTACGAGCAGTACTTC.